This TCR beta chain was documented in a study of blood T cell repertoires in COVID-19 (dated by TCRdb to about 2020). For the wider study: Collaborator samples came from the United States, Italy and Spain and covered acute and convalescent phases of COVID-19. The prospective study material was composed of cDNA or gDNA derived from T cells, B-cell-depleted T cells, or PBMCs. The dataset comprised deeply sampled blood TCRbeta repertoires from subjects exposed to, actively infected with, or recovered from COVID-19. The sample metadata nearly always contained a de-identified subject ID, COVID-19 status, age in years and sex. The samples were drawn from the first 160 participants of the ongoing ImmuneRACE study and from 1,254 subjects provided by 6 global collaborators. A freely available public database, intended as a resource for researchers studying the immune response to SARS-CoV-2, is where the repertoires were released. Where HLA class I and class II types were available, the types were taken from metadata supplied by the sample provider, not from assay-based typing. Summary of the overall study and its limitations: The quantity of clinical and demographic metadata differed by source and by participant and was supplied without curation.

At one collaborating source in Seattle, patients were enrolled during active infection and were followed longitudinally through the course of disease. Whole blood was collected in K2EDTA tubes by collaborating institutions according to the institutions' own protocols. Collaborator samples were shipped for TCRbeta analysis as frozen whole blood, isolated PBMCs, or DNA extracted from either sample type. In the case of this clone: Its target antigen remains unknown. Base qualities were left out, and no much larger clone turns up one base away.

CDR1 and CDR2, per the germline V gene, are MDHEN and SYDVKM. Counted from cysteine to phenylalanine, this CDR3 has 15 amino acids. Just CDR3 DNA is preserved here, 45 bases in frame from base 1. Relative to germline, V is missing 4 bases and J is missing 7 bases, with 12 bases of the junction outside any gene match. TCRbeta CDR3 regions were amplified from genomic DNA using the immunoSEQ Assay, a bias-controlled multiplex PCR. The paper's data handling went like this. The number of nucleated cells in each sample was estimated from the amplification of reference gene primers within the assay. Sequence reads were collapsed and filtered to measure the absolute abundance of every unique TCRbeta CDR3 rearrangement. For each sample, productive Simpson clonality was calculated as the square root of Simpson's diversity index over productive rearrangements. This is the immuneACCESS table as TCRdb keeps it, with only in-frame sequences that have V and J called. A part of the clones is gone; compared with another copy, unresolved V genes explain less than half, and the rest is unexplained. From that table come the V and J calls and clone size; the DNA was used to work out D and trimming. This sample has 150,000 to 200,000 clones in its table, and 87% of those were observed once. The ten top clones hold around an eighth of the sample.

The source material was peripheral blood. The sequence was obtained from a woman in her seventies with COVID-19, enrolled during active disease. In this chain, TRBV28 is recombined with TRBJ2-5, with 7 junctional bases fitting TRBD2. The encoded CDR3 is CASSWREGRSGTQYF. The DNA reads as follows: TGTGCCAGCAGTTGGAGGGAGGGCCGATCAGGGACCCAGTACTTC.